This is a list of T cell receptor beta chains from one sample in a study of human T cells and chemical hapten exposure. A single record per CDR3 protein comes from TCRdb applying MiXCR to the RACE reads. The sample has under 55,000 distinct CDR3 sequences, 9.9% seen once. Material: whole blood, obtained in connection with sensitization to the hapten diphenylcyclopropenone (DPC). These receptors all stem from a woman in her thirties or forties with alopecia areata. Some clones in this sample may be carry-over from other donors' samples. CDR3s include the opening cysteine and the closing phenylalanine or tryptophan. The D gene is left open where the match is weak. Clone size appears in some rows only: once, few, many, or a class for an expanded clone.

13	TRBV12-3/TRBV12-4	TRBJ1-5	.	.	TGTGCCAGCAGCTTACAGGGTAATCAGCCCCAGCATTTT	CASSLQGNQPQHF
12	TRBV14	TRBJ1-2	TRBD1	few	TGTGCCAGCAGCCGGGACAGGGTCGGCTACACCTTC	CASSRDRVGYTF
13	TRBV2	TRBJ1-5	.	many	TGTGCCAGCACATCAAGTAGGCTGGAGCCCCAGCATTTT	CASTSSRLEPQHF
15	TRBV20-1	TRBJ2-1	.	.	TGCAGTGCTAATCGTGGGGGAAGCTCCTACAATGAGCAGTTCTTC	CSANRGGSSYNEQFF
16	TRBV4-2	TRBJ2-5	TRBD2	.	TGTGCCAGCAGCCAAGGAACGGGGGGGCCTGAAGAGACCCAGTACTTC	CASSQGTGGPEETQYF
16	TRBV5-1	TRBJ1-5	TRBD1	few	TGCGCCAGCAGCCCCGGGACAGGGGGATGGGGTCAGCCCCAGCATTTT	CASSPGTGGWGQPQHF
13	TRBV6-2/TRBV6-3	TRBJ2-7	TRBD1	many	TGTGCCAGCAGCAGGGACAGATCCTACGAGCAGTACTTC	CASSRDRSYEQYF
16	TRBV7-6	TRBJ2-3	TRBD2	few	TGTGCCAGCAGCTTAGGAAGCGGGAGGGGCACAGATACGCAGTATTTT	CASSLGSGRGTDTQYF
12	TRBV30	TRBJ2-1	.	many	TGTGCCTGGCGGGGATCTTACAATGAGCAGTTCTTC	CAWRGSYNEQFF
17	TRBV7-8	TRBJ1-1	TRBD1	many	TGTGCCAGCAGCTTAGCGCACAGGGGGTCGGTAAACACTGAAGCTTTCTTT	CASSLAHRGSVNTEAFF
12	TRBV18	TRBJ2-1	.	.	TGTGCCAGCTCATCCGCCGCGGATGAGCAGTTCTTC	CASSSAADEQFF
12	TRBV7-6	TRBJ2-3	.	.	TGTGCCAGTCAGGGCCAGGAAGATACGCAGTATTTT	CASQGQEDTQYF
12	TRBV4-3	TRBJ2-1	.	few	TGCACCAGCAGCCAAGTAGGGGCCGAGCAGTTCTTC	CTSSQVGAEQFF
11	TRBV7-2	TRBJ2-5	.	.	TGTGCCAGCAGCTTAATGGAGACCCAGTACTTC	CASSLMETQYF
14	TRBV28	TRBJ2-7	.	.	TGTGCCAGCAGTCCCAACGGAGGTCCCTACGAGCAGTACTTC	CASSPNGGPYEQYF
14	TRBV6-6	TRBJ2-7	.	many	TGTGCCAGCAGTTACGGCAGGGACCCGTCCAGGGAGTACTTC	CASSYGRDPSREYF
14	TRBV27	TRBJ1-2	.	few	TGTGCCAGCAGTTCGCGACGGAATCGAGATGGCTACACCTTC	CASSSRRNRDGYTF
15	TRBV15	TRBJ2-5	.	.	TGTGCCACCAGCCCAACGAGGTCGTACCAAGAGACCCAGTACTTC	CATSPTRSYQETQYF
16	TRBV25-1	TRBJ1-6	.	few	TGTGCCAGCAGTGAATACCAGGGGCTTGGGAATTCACCCCTCCACTTT	CASSEYQGLGNSPLHF
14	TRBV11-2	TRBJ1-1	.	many	TGTGCCAGCAGCTTAGACAGGCCCCTGGCTGAAGCTTTCTTT	CASSLDRPLAEAFF
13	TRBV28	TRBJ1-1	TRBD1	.	TGTGCCAGCAGTTACAGGGGACAGGGAAGAGCTTTCTTT	CASSYRGQGRAFF
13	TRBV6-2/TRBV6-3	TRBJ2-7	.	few	TGTGCCAGCAGTTACGGGCACTTCTACGAGCAGTACTTC	CASSYGHFYEQYF
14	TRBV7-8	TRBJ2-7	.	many	TGTGCCAGCAGCCCGTCTGTCCCCGCCTACGAGCAGTACTTC	CASSPSVPAYEQYF
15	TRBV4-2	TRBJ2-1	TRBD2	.	TGTGCCAGCAGCCCCGAGCGGGGGGCTTACAATGAGCAGTTCTTC	CASSPERGAYNEQFF
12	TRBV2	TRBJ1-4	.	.	TGTGCCAGCAGTGAAGCAAGAGGTGGAGGGATTTTT	CASSEARGGGIF
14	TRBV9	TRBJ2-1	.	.	TGTGCCAGCAGCGTAGGGGACCTGTGGGATGAGCAGTTCTTC	CASSVGDLWDEQFF
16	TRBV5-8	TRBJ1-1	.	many	TGTGCCAGCAGCTTGGAGTTGCGGCTGATGGACACTGAAGCTTTCTTT	CASSLELRLMDTEAFF
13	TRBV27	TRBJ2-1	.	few	TGTGCCAGCAGTTTCTATCAGTCCACGAGCAGGTTCTTC	CASSFYQSTSRFF
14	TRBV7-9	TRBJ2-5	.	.	TGTGCCAGCAGCTCTACAACAGGGCGGGAGACCCAGTACTTC	CASSSTTGRETQYF
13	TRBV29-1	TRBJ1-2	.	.	TGCAGCGTTGAAGATCATGGAGGCGATGGCTACACCTTC	CSVEDHGGDGYTF
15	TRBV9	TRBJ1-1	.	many	TGTGCCAGCAGCGTGGGCAGGACCCTGAACACTGAAGCTTTCTTT	CASSVGRTLNTEAFF
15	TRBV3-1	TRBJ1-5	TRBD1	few	TGTGCCAGCAGCCCTTCCGGGACAGGATATCAGCCCCAGCATTTT	CASSPSGTGYQPQHF
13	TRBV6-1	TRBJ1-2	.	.	TGTGCCAGCAGGTCTCCAGGGAATGCTGGCTACACCTTC	CASRSPGNAGYTF
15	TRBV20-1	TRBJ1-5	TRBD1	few	TGCAGTGCTATCCCGGGACAGGGCCCCAATCAGCCCCAGCATTTT	CSAIPGQGPNQPQHF
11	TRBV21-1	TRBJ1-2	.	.	TGTGCCACCCCCCACAACTATGGCTACACCTTC	CATPHNYGYTF
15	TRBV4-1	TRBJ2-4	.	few	TGCGCCAGCAGAAAGGGACTGGAGTCCAAAAACATTCAGTACTTC	CASRKGLESKNIQYF
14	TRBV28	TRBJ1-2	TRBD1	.	TGTGCCAGCACCCGGGCTCAGGGGGCATATGGCTACACCTTC	CASTRAQGAYGYTF
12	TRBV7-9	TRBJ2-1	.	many	TGTGCCAGCAGCTTAGGTGAGAATGAGCAGTTCTTC	CASSLGENEQFF
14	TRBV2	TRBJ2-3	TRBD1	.	TGTGCCAGCAGCCGATGGACAGGGACAGATACGCAGTATTTT	CASSRWTGTDTQYF
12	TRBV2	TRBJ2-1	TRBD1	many	TGTGCCACCCGGGACAGCTACAATGAGCAGTTCTTC	CATRDSYNEQFF
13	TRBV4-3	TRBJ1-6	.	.	TGCGCCAGCAGCCAACACAATAATTCACCCCTCCACTTT	CASSQHNNSPLHF
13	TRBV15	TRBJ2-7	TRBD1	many	TGTGCCACCAGCAGGGGACAGGGAGACGAGCAGTACTTC	CATSRGQGDEQYF
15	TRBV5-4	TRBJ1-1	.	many	TGTGCCAGCAGCTTGGCCCGGGACAAGAACACTGAAGCTTTCTTT	CASSLARDKNTEAFF
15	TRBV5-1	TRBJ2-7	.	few	TGCGCCAGCAGCTTGGGAGACAAGTACTCCTACGAGCAGTACTTC	CASSLGDKYSYEQYF
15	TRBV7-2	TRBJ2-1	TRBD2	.	TGTGCCAGCAGCACGGATGCGGGGGTGTACAATGAGCAGTTCTTC	CASSTDAGVYNEQFF
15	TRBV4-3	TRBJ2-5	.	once	TGCGCCAGCAGCCAAGACGGCAGGGTCCAAGAGACCCAGTACTTC	CASSQDGRVQETQYF
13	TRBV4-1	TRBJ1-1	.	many	TGCGCCAGCAGCCAAATCGGGCGCACTGAAGCTTTCTTT	CASSQIGRTEAFF
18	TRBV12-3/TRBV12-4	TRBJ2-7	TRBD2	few	TGTGCCAGCACTCCCGGGACTAGCGGGGCCCGCAGCTCCTACGAGCAGTACTTC	CASTPGTSGARSSYEQYF
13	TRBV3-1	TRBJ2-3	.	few	TGTGCCAGCAGCTCGCATAGCACAGATACGCAGTATTTT	CASSSHSTDTQYF
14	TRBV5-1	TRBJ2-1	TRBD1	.	TGCGCCAGCTACCGGGGACAGGGGCCAGCCCGTCAGTTCTTC	CASYRGQGPARQFF
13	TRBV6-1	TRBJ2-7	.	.	TGTGCCAGCAGCCAAACTAGCTACTACGAGCAGTACTTC	CASSQTSYYEQYF
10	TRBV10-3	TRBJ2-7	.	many	TGTGCCATCACTCTCTACGAGCAGTACTTC	CAITLYEQYF